The 21 T cell receptor beta chains below were found in one sample sequenced in a study of cytotoxic CD8 clonotypes in ibrutinib-treated CLL. Here immunoSEQ multiplex PCR was the method, and the copy in TCRdb shows in-frame clones only, minus some. The sample consists of tens of thousands of clones, over 55% of them appearing once. The material sequenced was PBMCs, taken after 24 months of ibrutinib treatment. The source is a human donor with chronic lymphocytic leukemia.

The chain joins TRBV14 to TRBJ1-6, with D unresolved. The V gene's germline CDR1 is SGHDN and CDR2 FVKESK. Trimming pared 6 bases from V and 6 bases from J, leaving 12 bases between. This CDR3 is 14 amino acids long. DNA of the CDR3: TGTGCCAGCAGAGAGGACGGAGGTAATTCACCCCTCCACTTT. This codes for CASREDGGNSPLHF. The full variable domain, in which reference TRBV14 and TRBJ1-6 provide the parts outside the CDR3, is EAGVTQFPSHSVIEKGQTVTLRCDPISGHDNLYWYRRVMGKEIKFLLHFVKESKQDESGMPNNRFLAERTGGTYSTLKVQPAELEDSGVYFCASREDGGNSPLHFGNGTRLTVT.

The V gene is TRBV21-1, the J gene TRBJ2-5; TRBD2, the table's D call, lacks a check against the DNA. TRBV21-1 is classified as a pseudogene. This CDR3 is built from 16 residues. CDR3 DNA: TGTGCCAGCAGCCAAATAAAAGCGGGGAACCAAGAGACCCAGTACTTC. It specifies CASSQIKAGNQETQYF.

The chain employs TRBV2 and TRBJ1-2, with a tentative D call TRBD1 (5 bases). CDR3 size: 11 residues. V shed 7 bases and J shed 6 bases, with 9 bases lying between them. CDR1 SNHLY and CDR2 FYNNEI come from the germline V gene. The CDR3 protein is CASTGTHGYTF. The CDR3 DNA is TGTGCCAGCACCGGGACTCATGGCTACACCTTC.

The chain uses TRBV27 and TRBJ2-7; 10 bases match TRBD1. Germline V lookup: CDR1 MNHEY, CDR2 SMNVEV (reference sequence). This CDR3 is 16 amino acids long. J gave up 2 bases and V 4 bases, and 8 bases lay outside the gene matches. The CDR3 region is CASSSPRGQGTYEQYF. Written as DNA, the CDR3 is TGTGCCAGCAGTTCCCCACGGGGACAGGGGACCTACGAGCAGTACTTC.

The CDR3 spells CASNSGAGGAYEQYF. The CDR3 bases are TGTGCCAGCAACTCTGGGGCAGGGGGGGCCTACGAGCAGTACTTC. The chain joins TRBV7-2 to TRBJ2-7; D possibly uses TRBD1 or TRBD2 (7 bases each). The ends were cut back, 7 bases at V and 2 bases at J, with 18 bases in the middle. Germline V lookup: CDR1 SGHTA, CDR2 FQGNSA. The CDR3 spans 15 residues.

This chain joins TRBV2 and TRBJ2-1; the D is unclear. This CDR3 region has 12 residues. In germline, CDR1 is SNHLY, CDR2 FYNNEI. The V and J ends lost 11 bases and 7 bases respectively, with 15 bases between them. The chain's CDR3 is CASMRQENEQFF. As DNA, the CDR3 is TGTGCCTCCATGAGGCAGGAAAATGAGCAGTTCTTC.

The chain recombines TRBV9 with TRBJ2-3; the D gene is possibly TRBD2 (5 bases). Trimming took off 2 bases at V and 6 bases at J, with 19 bases between the two ends. CDR1 is SGDLS and CDR2 is YYNGEE in the germline V gene. CDR3 length: 16 residues. CDR3 in amino acids: CASSVARRLIADTQYF. CDR3 in DNA: TGTGCCAGCAGCGTTGCTCGACGCCTGATAGCGGATACGCAGTATTTT.

The chain employs TRBV7-8 and TRBJ1-3; D is unresolved. The CDR3 consists of 14 residues. CDR1 SGHVS and CDR2 FQNEAQ come from the germline V gene. Trimming left V 5 bases short and J 2 bases short, with 10 bases between. The CDR3 nucleotides read TGTGCCAGCAGCCCCCGACTGGCTGGAAACACCATATATTTT. Encoded protein: CASSPRLAGNTIYF.

This clone was recorded a few times. The chain joins TRBV20-1 to TRBJ2-7; D gene uncertain. CDR1 and CDR2 (germline): DFQATT, SNEGSKA (reference sequence). The CDR3 is 10 residues long. The V and J ends lost 2 bases and 6 bases respectively, with 5 bases between them. CDR3 sequence: CSARLVEQYF. The CDR3 bases are TGCAGTGCTAGACTAGTCGAGCAGTACTTC.

This clone has more than one count but fewer than ten. The rearrangement uses TRBV9 and TRBJ1-5, with D possibly being TRBD1 (5 bases). CDR1 is SGDLS and CDR2 is YYNGEE in the germline V gene. V was clipped by 0 bases and J by 10 bases, with 14 bases between them. This CDR3 comprises 14 residues. The CDR3, as DNA: TGTGCCAGCAGCGTAGGGGGGGAGGGAGGACCCCAGCATTTT. Translation: CASSVGGEGGPQHF. The whole variable domain, filled in from reference TRBV9 and TRBJ1-5, reads DSGVTQTPKHLITATGQRVTLRCSPRSGDLSVYWYQQSLDQGLQFLIQYYNGEERAKGNILERFSAQQFPDLHSELNLSSLELGDSALYFCASSVGGEGGPQHFGDGTRLSIL.

The chain links TRBV6-6 to TRBJ2-2, with a tentative D call TRBD2 (5 bases). The CDR3 extends over 14 amino acids. V was cut by 6 bases and J by 7 bases, with 15 bases left in between. Germline-derived CDR1 and CDR2 are MNHNY and SVGAGI (reference sequence). The CDR3 here is CASSPRGPIGELFF. In DNA form, the CDR3 reads TGTGCCAGCAGCCCGAGAGGGCCTATCGGGGAGCTGTTTTTT.

The chain has TRBV6-5 and TRBJ2-7, with D perhaps being TRBD1 or TRBD2 (5 bases each). Per germline, CDR1 MNHEY and CDR2 SVGAGI. The CDR3 has 15 residues. The V end was cut by 0 bases, the J end by 7 bases, with 16 bases between. CDR3 coding DNA: TGTGCCAGCAGTTACTCCAGGACCAGTGGGGGAGAGCAGTACTTC. This encodes CASSYSRTSGGEQYF.

This chain links TRBV29-1 with TRBJ2-3; maybe TRBD2 (5 bases). Germline CDR1 reads SQVTM; CDR2 reads ANQGSEA. This CDR3 region has 13 residues. CDR3 sequence reads: CSARDPTTDTQYF. The CDR3, as DNA: TGCAGTGCCCGGGATCCTACCACAGATACGCAGTATTTT.

This chain joins TRBV21-1 and TRBJ2-7; the listed D gene, TRBD2, was not tested against the DNA. TRBV21-1 is deemed a pseudogene. This CDR3 is built from 14 residues. CDR3 amino acids: CASSPRGQSYEQYV. CDR3 DNA sequence: TGTGCCAGCAGCCCTCGCGGGCAGAGTTACGAGCAGTACGTC.

The chain has TRBV7-6 and TRBJ2-2, with TRBD2 identical over 7 bases. Germline V gene data show CDR1 as SGHVS and CDR2 as FNYEAQ. This CDR3 is built from 21 residues. Unmatched junction bases numbered 26, after V lost 6 bases and J lost 4 bases. As DNA, the CDR3 is TGTGCCAGCAGTCGCCCCGGGAGCGGGCGGGAGAATGGGCCCGGCACCGGGGAGCTGTTTTTT. Encoded protein: CASSRPGSGRENGPGTGELFF.

V usage is TRBV7-8 and J usage is TRBJ2-1; TRBD2 agrees at 11 bases. The CDR3 runs 17 residues. Unmatched junction bases numbered 7, after V lost 1 base and J lost 5 bases. The germline CDR1 and CDR2 sequences are SGHVS and FQNEAQ. The CDR3 is CASSLVEPGLADNEQFF. The CDR3 DNA sequence: TGTGCCAGCAGCTTAGTGGAACCGGGACTAGCGGACAATGAGCAGTTCTTC. Combining the CDR3 with reference TRBV7-8 and TRBJ2-1 gives the whole variable domain GAGVSQSPRYKVAKRGQDVALRCDPISGHVSLFWYQQALGQGPEFLTYFQNEAQLDKSGLPSDRFFAERPEGSVSTLKIQRTQQEDSAVYLCASSLVEPGLADNEQFFGPGTRLTVL.

V gene TRBV11-2 combines with J gene TRBJ1-1; D may be TRBD1 (5 bases). CDR1 is SGHAT and CDR2 is FQNNGV in the germline V gene. The CDR3 extends over 15 amino acids. Trimming cost V 5 bases and J 1 base, with 14 bases left between them. For the CDR3, the DNA is TGTGCCAGCAGCGCCGGGGGGAGTAAGAACACTGAAGCTTTCTTT. Protein product: CASSAGGSKNTEAFF.

The table lists this clone with many counts. V is TRBV29-1 and J is TRBJ2-1, with D tentatively TRBD2 (5 bases). V was cut by 6 bases and J by 0 bases, with 12 bases left in between. Germline V gene data show CDR1 as SQVTM and CDR2 as ANQGSEA. This CDR3 contains 14 residues. CDR3 coding DNA: TGCAGCGTCCTCGGCAGCGGCTCCTACAATGAGCAGTTCTTC. Translating gives CSVLGSGSYNEQFF.

The genes are TRBV6-1 and TRBJ2-1; 13 bases are shared with TRBD2. This CDR3 region has 14 residues. J lost 8 bases, V lost 6 bases, and 4 bases had no gene match. Germline V gene sequence: CDR1 MNHNS, CDR2 SASEGT. CDR3 sequence reads: CASRRTSGRYEQFF. The CDR3 nucleotides are TGTGCCAGCAGAAGGACTAGCGGGAGATATGAGCAGTTCTTC.

This clone was recorded once. The chain uses TRBV5-3 and TRBJ2-5; TRBD1 might be the D (6 bases). TRBV5-3 qualifies as an ORF whose function is uncertain. The CDR3 has 14 residues. Trimming stripped 8 bases from V and 2 bases from J, with 16 bases between. For the CDR3, the DNA is TGTGCCAGCAGCCCTAGGACAGCTCAAGAGACCCAGTACTTC. Translating it yields CASSPRTAQETQYF.

V and J are TRBV7-7 and TRBJ2-7, with a tentative D call TRBD1 (6 bases). The CDR3 loop spans 13 amino acids. Trimming shortened V by 3 bases and J by 1 base, and 7 bases separated the two germline ends. Germline V lookup: CDR1 SSHAT, CDR2 FNYEAQ (reference sequence). The DNA of the CDR3 is TGTGCCAGCAGCTTGGACAGTTCCTACGAGCAGTACTTC. Translated: CASSLDSSYEQYF.